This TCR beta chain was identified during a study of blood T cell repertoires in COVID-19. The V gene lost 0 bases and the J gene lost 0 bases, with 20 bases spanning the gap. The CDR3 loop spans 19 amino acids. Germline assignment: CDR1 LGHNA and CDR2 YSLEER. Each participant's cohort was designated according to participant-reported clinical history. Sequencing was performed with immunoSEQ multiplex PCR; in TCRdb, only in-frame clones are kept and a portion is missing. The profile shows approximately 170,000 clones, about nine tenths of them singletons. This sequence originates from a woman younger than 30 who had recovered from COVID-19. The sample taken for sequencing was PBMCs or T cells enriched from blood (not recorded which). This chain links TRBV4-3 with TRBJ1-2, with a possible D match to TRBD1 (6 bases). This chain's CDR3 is CASSQETKREQGTNYGYTF. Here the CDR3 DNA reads TGCGCCAGCAGCCAAGAGACCAAAAGGGAACAGGGTACTAACTATGGCTACACCTTC.